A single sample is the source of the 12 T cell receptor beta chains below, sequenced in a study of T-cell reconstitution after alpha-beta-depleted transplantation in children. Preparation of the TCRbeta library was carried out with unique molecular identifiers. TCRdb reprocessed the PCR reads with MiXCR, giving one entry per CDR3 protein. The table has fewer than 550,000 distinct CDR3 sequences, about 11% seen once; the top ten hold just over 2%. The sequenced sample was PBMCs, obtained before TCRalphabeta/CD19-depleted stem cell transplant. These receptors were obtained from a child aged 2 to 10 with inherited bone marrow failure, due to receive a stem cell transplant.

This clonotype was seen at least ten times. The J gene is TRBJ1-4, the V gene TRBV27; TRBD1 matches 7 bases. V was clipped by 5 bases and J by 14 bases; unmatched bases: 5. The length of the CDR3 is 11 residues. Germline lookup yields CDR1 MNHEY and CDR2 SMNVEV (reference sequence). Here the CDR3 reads CASSPGTELFF. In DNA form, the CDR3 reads TGTGCCAGCAGTCCCGGGACAGAGCTGTTTTTT.

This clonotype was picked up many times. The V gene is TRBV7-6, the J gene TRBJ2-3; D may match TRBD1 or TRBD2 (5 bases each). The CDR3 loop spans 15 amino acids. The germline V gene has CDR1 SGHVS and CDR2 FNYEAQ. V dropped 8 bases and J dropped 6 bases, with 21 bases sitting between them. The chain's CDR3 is CASSKGSYLPDTQYF. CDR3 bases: TGTGCCAGCTCCAAGGGGAGTTACCTTCCGGATACGCAGTATTTT.

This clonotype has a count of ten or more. The CDR3 DNA follows: TGTGCCAGCAGTCCGCTCTGGTACTACGAGCAGTACTTC. It codes for CASSPLWYYEQYF. The chain recombines TRBV27 with TRBJ2-7; D call uncertain. The CDR3 extends over 13 amino acids. The ends were cut back, 5 bases at V and 3 bases at J, with 11 bases in the middle. CDR1 is MNHEY, CDR2 SMNVEV, per germline (reference sequence).

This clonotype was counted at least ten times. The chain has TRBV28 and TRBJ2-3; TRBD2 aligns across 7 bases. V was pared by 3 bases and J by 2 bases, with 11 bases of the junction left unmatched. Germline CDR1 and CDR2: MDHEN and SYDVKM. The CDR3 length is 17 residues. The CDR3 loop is CASSFPGGGKPTDTQYF. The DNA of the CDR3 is TGTGCCAGCAGTTTCCCGGGAGGAGGGAAGCCCACAGATACGCAGTATTTT.

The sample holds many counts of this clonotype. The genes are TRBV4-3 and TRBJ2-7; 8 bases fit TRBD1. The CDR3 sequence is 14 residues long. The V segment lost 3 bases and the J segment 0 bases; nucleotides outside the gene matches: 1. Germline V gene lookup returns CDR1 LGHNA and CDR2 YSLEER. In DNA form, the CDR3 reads TGCGCCAGCAGCCAGGGACAGGTCTCCTACGAGCAGTACTTC. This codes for CASSQGQVSYEQYF.

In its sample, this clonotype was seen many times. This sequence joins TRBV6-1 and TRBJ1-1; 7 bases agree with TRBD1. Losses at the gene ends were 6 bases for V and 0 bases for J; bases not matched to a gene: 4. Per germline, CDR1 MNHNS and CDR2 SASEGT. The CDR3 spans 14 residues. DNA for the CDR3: TGTGCCAGCAGGGATACAGGGGTGAACACTGAAGCTTTCTTT. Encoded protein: CASRDTGVNTEAFF.

The chain's CDR3 is CSARAILGLAGASYNEQFF. The CDR3 DNA follows: TGCAGTGCTAGAGCCATCCTGGGACTAGCGGGAGCCTCCTACAATGAGCAGTTCTTC. V usage is TRBV20-1 and J usage is TRBJ2-1, with 14 bases matching TRBD2. The CDR3 covers 19 residues. Germline CDR1 is DFQATT and CDR2 is SNEGSKA (reference sequence). V lost 1 base, J lost 0 bases, and 8 bases stayed unmatched.

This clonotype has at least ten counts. The DNA for the CDR3 is TGCAGCGTTGGAGCAGGCATGAACACTGAAGCTTTCTTT. Protein product: CSVGAGMNTEAFF. J is TRBJ1-1 and V is TRBV29-1; D remains unclear. The CDR3 runs 13 residues. Deletions cut 4 bases from V and 0 bases from J, with 9 bases between. From germline, CDR1 is SQVTM and CDR2 ANQGSEA.

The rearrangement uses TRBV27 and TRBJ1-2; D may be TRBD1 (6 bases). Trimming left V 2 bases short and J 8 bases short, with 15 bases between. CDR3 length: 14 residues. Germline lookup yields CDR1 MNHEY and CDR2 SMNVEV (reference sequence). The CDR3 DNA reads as TGTGCCAGCAGTTTAGTGGGGGCAGGGCGAGGCTACACCTTC. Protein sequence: CASSLVGAGRGYTF.

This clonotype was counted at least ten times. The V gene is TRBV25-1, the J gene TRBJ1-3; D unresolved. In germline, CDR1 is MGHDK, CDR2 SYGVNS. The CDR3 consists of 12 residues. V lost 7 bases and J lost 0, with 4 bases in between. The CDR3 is CASTYSGNTIYF. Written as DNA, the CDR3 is TGTGCCAGCACCTACTCTGGAAACACCATATATTTT.

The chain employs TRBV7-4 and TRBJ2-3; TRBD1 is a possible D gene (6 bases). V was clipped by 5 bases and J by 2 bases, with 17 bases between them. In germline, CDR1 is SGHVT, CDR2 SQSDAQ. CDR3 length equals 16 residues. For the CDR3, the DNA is TGTGCCAGCAGCCAACCAGTAGGGGGTATCACAGATACGCAGTATTTT. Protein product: CASSQPVGGITDTQYF.

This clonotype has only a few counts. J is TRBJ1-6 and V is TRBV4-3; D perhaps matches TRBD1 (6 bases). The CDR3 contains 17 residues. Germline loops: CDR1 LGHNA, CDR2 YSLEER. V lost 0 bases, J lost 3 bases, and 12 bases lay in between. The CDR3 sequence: CASSQDRGAGYNSPLHF. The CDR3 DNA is TGCGCCAGCAGCCAAGACAGGGGTGCGGGCTATAATTCACCCCTCCACTTT.